Shown below are 14 T cell receptor beta chains from a single sample sequenced in a study of T cell responses to AZD1222 COVID-19 vaccine. Data came from immunoSEQ multiplex PCR; TCRdb stores just in-frame clones and leaves some out. The sample holds tens of thousands of clones; under 95% are singletons and the top ten take roughly 5.4%. The source was peripheral blood, collected on day 0 of AZD1222 vaccination. The receptors stem from an adult in good health.

The rearrangement links TRBV19 to TRBJ2-3; 11 nucleotides line up with TRBD2. The CDR3 spans 17 residues. Per germline, CDR1 LNHDA and CDR2 SQIVND (reference sequence). V was clipped by 2 bases and J by 6 bases; unmatched bases: 10. The CDR3 DNA follows: TGTGCCAGTAGTATAAGGGGACTAGCGGTTTTCCCGGATACGCAGTATTTT. Amino acid sequence: CASSIRGLAVFPDTQYF.

This sequence joins TRBV7-8 and TRBJ2-2; 10 bases match TRBD2. The trim removed 3 bases at V and 6 bases at J, leaving 7 bases unmatched. Germline assignment: CDR1 SGHVS and CDR2 FQNEAQ. The CDR3 extends over 16 amino acids. CDR3 nucleotides: TGTGCCAGCAGCTTTAGGCTAGCGGGAGTCGCCGGGGAGCTGTTTTTT. Translating gives CASSFRLAGVAGELFF.

This clone was observed a single time. This chain connects TRBV10-2 to TRBJ2-2, with 10 bases fitting TRBD1. The CDR3 sequence is 16 residues long. CDR1 WSHSY and CDR2 SAAADI come from the germline V gene. The V gene end was trimmed by 4 bases and the J gene end by 3 bases; junction bases not matched to a gene: 5. CDR3 sequence (DNA): TGCGCCAGCAGTGGAGGGACAGGGGTCTACACCGGGGAGCTGTTTTTT. Protein sequence: CASSGGTGVYTGELFF.

This clone was found once. J is TRBJ1-1 and V is TRBV4-2; perhaps TRBD1 as D (6 bases). The V end lost 2 bases, the J end lost 1 base, and 11 bases lay between the germline ends. The germline gives CDR1 LGHNA, CDR2 YNFKEQ. This CDR3 has 15 residues. Written as DNA, the CDR3 is TGTGCCAGCAGCCAACCGGACAGAGAGAACACTGAAGCTTTCTTT. Its translation is CASSQPDRENTEAFF.

The chain is built from TRBV5-1 and TRBJ1-5; D gene ambiguous. Between the trimmed V and J ends, which lost 4 bases and 1 base, there was a span of 15 bases. The CDR3 loop spans 16 amino acids. Germline CDR1 SGHRS, CDR2 YFSETQ. The CDR3 is CASSPGGAISNQPQHF. The CDR3 bases are TGCGCCAGCAGCCCAGGTGGAGCGATAAGCAATCAGCCCCAGCATTTT.

The CDR3 protein is CATSEAPSGANVLTF. The CDR3 DNA reads as TGTGCCACCAGTGAAGCCCCCTCCGGGGCCAACGTCCTGACTTTC. The J gene is TRBJ2-6, the V gene TRBV24-1; D not resolved. Germline-derived CDR1 and CDR2 are KGHDR and SFDVKD. V lost 4 bases, J lost 4 bases, and 10 bases lay in between. The CDR3 length is 15 residues.

The chain is built from TRBV10-3 and TRBJ2-1; 13 bases are a match to TRBD2. Germline V gene sequence: CDR1 ENHRY, CDR2 SYGVKD. The CDR3 spans 15 residues. With V trimmed by 6 bases and J by 7 bases, 6 bases remained unmatched. In DNA form, the CDR3 reads TGTGCCATCAGAGGGACTAGCGGGGATCTTAATGAGCAGTTCTTC. Encoded protein: CAIRGTSGDLNEQFF.

Details on this clone: The same CDR3 arises from other DNA sequences in this sample as well. This rearrangement joins TRBV28 to TRBJ2-6; tentative D call: TRBD2 (5 bases). The CDR3 consists of 15 residues. V lost 1 base and J 1 base, leaving 5 bases between the germline ends. The germline gives CDR1 MDHEN, CDR2 SYDVKM. The CDR3 DNA reads as TGTGCCAGCAGTTTATCGGGGTCTGGGGCCAACGTCCTGACTTTC. Its protein product is CASSLSGSGANVLTF.

This clone was found once. V is TRBV6-5 and J is TRBJ2-1; 7 bases agree with TRBD2. This CDR3 has 12 amino acids. The germline gives CDR1 MNHEY, CDR2 SVGAGI. The trim removed 5 bases at V and 5 bases at J, leaving 0 bases unmatched. The CDR3 sequence: CASSLADNEQFF. The DNA for the CDR3 is TGTGCCAGCAGTCTAGCGGACAATGAGCAGTTCTTC.

This sequence joins TRBV9 and TRBJ2-1; 7 bases are shared with TRBD2. Germline V CDR1 and CDR2: SGDLS, YYNGEE. The CDR3 is 15 residues long. The junction had 11 bases not matched to a gene; V was cut back by 4 bases and J by 7 bases. The CDR3 is CASSLQLALVNEQFF. Written as DNA, the CDR3 is TGTGCCAGCAGCCTCCAACTAGCGCTTGTAAATGAGCAGTTCTTC.

The chain carries TRBV5-1 and TRBJ2-3; D possibly matches TRBD1 or TRBD2 (5 bases each). Trimming took off 2 bases at V and 6 bases at J, with 10 bases between the two ends. CDR3 length equals 13 residues. From germline, CDR1 is SGHRS and CDR2 YFSETQ. The DNA of the CDR3 is TGCGCCAGCAGCTTCGAAGGGGACGATACGCAGTATTTT. Protein sequence: CASSFEGDDTQYF.

The J gene is TRBJ1-4, the V gene TRBV10-3, with a possible D match to TRBD1 (6 bases). V was clipped by 5 bases and J by 8 bases, with 12 bases between them. This CDR3 contains 13 residues. Per the germline V gene, CDR1 is ENHRY and CDR2 is SYGVKD. CDR3 nucleotide sequence: TGTGCCATCAGTCAGGGGCAAGGGGAAAAACTGTTTTTT. This codes for CAISQGQGEKLFF.

The chain employs TRBV21-1 and TRBJ2-1; whether TRBD2, the table's D call, matches the DNA was not checked. TRBV21-1 is tagged as a pseudogene. The CDR3 has 17 residues. For the CDR3, the DNA is TGTGCCAGCAGCAAAGAGAACGGGGTGGACGCCTACAATGAGCAGTTCTTC. Its protein is CASSKENGVDAYNEQFF.

The J gene is TRBJ2-2, the V gene TRBV18; 8 nucleotides agree with TRBD2. This CDR3 spans 17 amino acids. The J segment lost 6 bases and the V segment lost 0 bases, leaving 9 bases of the junction unmatched. Germline lookup yields CDR1 KGHSH and CDR2 LQKENI. CDR3 residues: CASSPPNGRASAGELFF. The DNA for the CDR3 is TGTGCCAGCTCACCACCGAACGGGAGGGCCAGCGCCGGGGAGCTGTTTTTT. The full variable domain, its missing parts supplied by reference TRBV18 and TRBJ2-2, is NAGVMQNPRHLVRRRGQEARLRCSPMKGHSHVYWYRQLPEEGLKFMVYLQKENIIDESGMPKERFSAEFPKEGPSILRIQQVVRGDSAAYFCASSPPNGRASAGELFFGEGSRLTVL.